The entry below gives a single T cell receptor (beta chain) sequence along with its context. The data are from a study of blood T cell repertoires in COVID-19. About the study: Material from acute and convalescent COVID-19 was sourced from the United States, Italy and Spain. PBMCs, B-cell-depleted T cells, or T cells provided the cDNA or gDNA that made up the material.

Original data processing: Estimation of nucleated cell counts was performed using reference gene primer amplification. Libraries were prepared by immunoSEQ multiplex PCR; TCRdb keeps only in-frame clonotypes and omits some of them. V and J calls and clone size are copied from that table; D and trimming were computed from the DNA. The table shows about 72,000 clones, with approximately 86% occurring only once. Germline V gene data show CDR1 as MNHEY and CDR2 as SVGAGI. The CDR3 runs to 13 residues. Trimming removed 2 bases at V and 6 bases at J, with 7 bases between. The chain is built from TRBV6-5 and TRBJ2-2; D gene unclear. The TCR sequence derives from a man aged 50 to 60 with acute or convalescent COVID-19. The sequencing sample was made of peripheral blood. CDR3 residues: CASSYVIAGELFF. In DNA, the CDR3 is TGTGCCAGCAGTTACGTTATAGCCGGGGAGCTGTTTTTT.